The TCR beta chain described here comes from a study of blood T cell repertoires in COVID-19. Study in general: Specimens from acute and convalescent COVID-19 originated in the United States, Italy and Spain. The analysed material was cDNA or gDNA that came from T cells, B-cell-depleted T cells, or PBMCs.

Per the study methods: Reference gene primer amplification yielded estimated nucleated cell counts. Generated by immunoSEQ multiplex PCR, the TCRdb table keeps only in-frame clones and is missing some. D and trimming were read from the DNA, whereas the V and J calls and clone size are those reported in that table. This sample has around 370,000 clones; around 91% occur once, and the top ten carry around 3.5%. This sequence was found in a young woman who had recovered from COVID-19. Specimen: peripheral blood.

The CDR3 region is CASSDRGSTEAFF. DNA of the CDR3: TGTGCCAGTTCCGACAGGGGGAGCACTGAAGCTTTCTTT. The V and J genes are TRBV19 and TRBJ1-1; 9 nucleotides line up with TRBD1. The CDR3 runs to 13 residues. Germline CDR1 and CDR2: LNHDA and SQIVND (reference sequence). The V and J ends lost 8 bases and 4 bases, in that order; junction bases with no gene match: 5. The whole variable domain, filled in from reference TRBV19 and TRBJ1-1, reads DGGITQSPKYLFRKEGQNVTLSCEQNLNHDAMYWYRQDPGQGLRLIYYSQIVNDFQKGDIAEGYSVSREKKESFPLTVTSAQKNPTAFYLCASSDRGSTEAFFGQGTRLTVV.